This T cell receptor (beta chain) was identified during a study of cytotoxic CD8 clonotypes in ibrutinib-treated CLL. Sequencing used immunoSEQ multiplex PCR; TCRdb keeps in-frame clones, though not all of them. The table shows some 350,000 clones, with 67% occurring only once. The length of the CDR3 is 18 residues. The germline CDR1 and CDR2 sequences are ENHRY and SYGVKD. V gave up 0 bases and J gave up 0 bases, with 12 bases separating them. The sequence derives from a human donor with chronic lymphocytic leukemia. The source was PBMCs, collected after 36 months of ibrutinib treatment. The rearrangement joins TRBV10-3 to TRBJ1-6; D is unresolved. This chain's CDR3 is CAISESVARSSYNSPLHF. CDR3 coding DNA: TGTGCCATCAGTGAGTCGGTGGCCAGGAGCTCCTATAATTCACCCCTCCACTTT.